What follows describes a single T cell receptor (beta chain). What antigen it recognizes has not been identified. Per-nucleotide qualities are absent, and no much larger clonotype sits a single base away. Library preparation was by the immunoSEQ multiplex PCR assay. In most patients, genomic DNA was isolated using the Qiagen DNeasy Blood and Tissue Kit and sent frozen to Adaptive Biotechnologies for TCR sequencing. For most patients, high-throughput TCR-beta CDR3 sequencing of genomic DNA was performed by Adaptive Biotechnologies. For the original study's pipeline: Adaptive's ImmunoSEQ software supplied the TCR sequencing data for around 17 patients, while MiXCR and VDJtools were used to process a few other patients. To correct CD4 versus CD8 sorting errors, sequences present in both subsets at a frequency ratio below 5:1 were removed. CDR3 nucleotide sequences shared between donor and recipient were removed because the origin of such sequences could not be assigned. To count as alloreactive, a clone needed at least 2-fold expansion over unstimulated cells and a minimum CFSE-low frequency of 0.002% (template counts) or 0.001% (read counts). Mappable clones were those detected in sequenced pre-transplant spleen, lymph node, or MLR CFSE-low populations of the donor or recipient. The cumulative frequency of alloreactive clones was calculated as a percentage of all sequences, weighted by copy number. TCRdb holds this immuneACCESS table with in-frame rearrangements only. Some clones are missing; in checked studies, unresolved V genes explain under half, and the rest has no known cause. The DNA gave D and trimming, while V, J and clone size come from that table. This sample gives roughly 120,000 clones in total; around 93% of them show up just once. About 0.54% of the sample is in the top ten clones.

These data come from a study of graft-versus-host responses after intestinal transplantation (dated by TCRdb to about 2021). Study-wide context: Multivisceral, liver-intestinal, or isolated intestinal transplants were received by the recipients. A cohort of approximately 24 intestinal transplant recipients, including one retransplant, was enrolled, and 3 patients lacking pretransplant specimens were excluded. Alloreactive clones were identified by sequencing pre-transplant mixed lymphocyte reaction products and comparing these products with unstimulated pre-transplant donor and recipient T cells. After intestinal transplantation, graft-versus-host and host-versus-graft alloreactive T cell clones were followed in the graft, circulation and bone marrow using bulk TCR-beta CDR3 sequencing. Every recipient was given anti-thymocyte globulin induction, followed by 2 to 3 years of maintenance tacrolimus and steroids. A peak of at least 4% donor T cells among recipient peripheral blood mononuclear cells was the definition used for donor T cell macrochimerism. Instead of going to the commercial service, samples from a few later patients were sequenced in-house on an Illumina MiSeq and processed with MiXCR. Results the study describes overall, beyond this receptor: GvH clones were found in recipient bone marrow, and some of the GvH clones appeared earlier in ileal mucosa or blood, which is consistent with an intestinal mucosal origin. In patients with donor T cell macrochimerism, the allografts had high GvH to HvG T cell clonal ratios. Early after transplant, declines in HvG clones were associated with peak levels of circulating GvH clones. Conclusions were limited by the relatively low number and heterogeneity of intestinal transplant patients.

The time point label of this sample denotes: cells obtained before transplantation from donor or recipient. CD3+CD4+ and CD3+CD8+ populations were FACS-sorted from unstimulated pre-transplant donor and recipient cells taken from spleen or lymph nodes. The source is a human donor who received an intestinal transplant. The sequenced sample was unstimulated CD8+ T cells sorted from spleen or lymph node cells, obtained before intestinal transplant.

CDR3 region: CAWDLLGQGREDTQYF. The DNA is as follows: TGTGCCTGGGACCTTTTGGGACAGGGTCGAGAAGATACGCAGTATTTT. The sequence is built from TRBV30 and TRBJ2-3; 9 junctional bases match TRBD1. Sequences GTSNPN (CDR1) and SVGIG (CDR2) are obtained from the germline V gene (reference sequence). From cysteine to phenylalanine, the CDR3 is 16 amino acids long. Just CDR3 DNA is preserved here, 48 bases in frame from base 1. Germline trimming amounts to 5 bases on V and 5 bases on J, with 14 as the count of junction bases outside the gene matches.